Each of the 20 T cell receptor beta chains below was sequenced from the same sample in a study of blood T cell repertoires in COVID-19. Method: immunoSEQ multiplex PCR; TCRdb's copy keeps in-frame clones and lacks some. The profile covers roughly 230,000 clones, with approximately 85% appearing a single time and 5.1% taken by the ten largest. The sample was peripheral blood. The receptors here all came from a man aged 45-65 years with COVID-19, enrolled during active disease.

The chain employs TRBV7-9 and TRBJ1-1; D not resolved. Germline CDR1 and CDR2: SEHNR and FQNEAQ (reference sequence). This CDR3 is 14 amino acids long. With 1 base removed from V and 1 base from J, the gap between germline ends came to 7 bases. The CDR3 reads CASSLGTGNTEAFF. CDR3 bases: TGTGCCAGCAGCTTAGGTACTGGGAACACTGAAGCTTTCTTT.

The J gene is TRBJ1-2, the V gene TRBV19, with 7 bases aligning to TRBD1. From germline, CDR1 is LNHDA and CDR2 SQIVND (reference sequence). The CDR3 totals 15 residues. The ends lost 7 bases at V and 4 bases at J; junction bases unmatched: 12. In DNA form, the CDR3 reads TGTGCCAGTATTGGCACCGGGACAGCGTCCTATGGCTACACCTTC. Encoded protein: CASIGTGTASYGYTF.

The rearrangement links TRBV27 to TRBJ2-2; 7 positions match TRBD1. V lost 3 bases and J lost 0; bases outside the gene matches: 10. The CDR3 consists of 18 residues. Looked up from germline, CDR1 is MNHEY and CDR2 is SMNVEV (reference sequence). The CDR3 coding sequence is TGTGCCAGCAGTTTCAGGGACAGTCTTTTCGCGAACACCGGGGAGCTGTTTTTT. Encoded protein: CASSFRDSLFANTGELFF.

The gene calls are TRBV7-9 and TRBJ1-3, with 8 bases matching TRBD1. Per germline, CDR1 SEHNR and CDR2 FQNEAQ (reference sequence). The CDR3 spans 15 residues. V dropped 7 bases and J dropped 2; count of bases not matched to a gene: 7. DNA of the CDR3: TGTGCCAGCAATCTCTTCAGGGGGCCTGGAAACACCATATATTTT. It yields the protein CASNLFRGPGNTIYF.

The chain couples TRBV27 to TRBJ2-5; 8 bases agree with TRBD1. From germline, CDR1 is MNHEY and CDR2 SMNVEV (reference sequence). J lost 1 base, V lost 0 bases, and 1 base had no gene match. The CDR3 has 15 residues. The CDR3 protein is CASSLSGTGQETQYF. DNA of the CDR3: TGTGCCAGCAGTTTATCCGGGACAGGCCAAGAGACCCAGTACTTC.

The gene calls are TRBV19 and TRBJ1-5; D gene uncertain. Germline CDR1 LNHDA, CDR2 SQIVND (reference sequence). V lost 3 bases and J lost 9, with 6 bases in between. CDR3 length: 11 residues. The CDR3 DNA follows: TGTGCCAGTAGTATGACGGGGCCCCAGCATTTT. This sequence encodes CASSMTGPQHF.

This clone has at least ten counts. The V call is TRBV3-1 (or the pseudogene TRBV3-2), the J call TRBJ1-3; the D gene is possibly TRBD1 (5 bases). The V and J ends lost 0 bases and 2 bases respectively, with 8 bases between them. The CDR3 consists of 15 residues. CDR1 is LGHDT, CDR2 YNNKEL, per germline (reference sequence). The CDR3 DNA is TGTGCCAGCAGCCAAGAGGTCAGGGCTGGAAACACCATATATTTT. Protein product: CASSQEVRAGNTIYF.

This clone was detected only a few times. The chain is built from TRBV27 and TRBJ1-4, with D possibly being TRBD1 (5 bases). This CDR3 is 12 amino acids long. Looked up from germline, CDR1 is MNHEY and CDR2 is SMNVEV (reference sequence). The CDR3 sequence: CATGTGLGKLFF. The CDR3, as DNA: TGTGCGACCGGCACAGGCTTAGGAAAACTGTTTTTT.

To note about this clone: Other DNA sequences in this sample translate to the same CDR3. V gene TRBV5-1 combines with J gene TRBJ2-1; 7 positions match TRBD2. Trimming removed 4 bases from V and 4 bases from J; junction bases left unmatched: 5. The CDR3 runs 14 residues. Germline loops: CDR1 SGHRS, CDR2 YFSETQ. The DNA of the CDR3 is TGCGCCAGCAGCCCCGGCGGGGGATACAATGAGCAGTTCTTC. Its protein product is CASSPGGGYNEQFF.

The chain combines TRBV18 with TRBJ1-1, with D maybe TRBD1 (6 bases). The germline V gene has CDR1 KGHSH and CDR2 LQKENI. The CDR3 consists of 15 residues. The V and J ends lost 1 base and 3 bases respectively, with 12 bases between them. CDR3 in amino acids: CASSPLIQGYTEAFF. DNA for the CDR3: TGTGCCAGCTCACCACTAATACAGGGTTACACTGAAGCTTTCTTT.

The V gene is TRBV14, the J gene TRBJ2-1; 11 bases align to TRBD2. The CDR3 has 15 amino acids. V lost 2 bases to trimming and J lost 3 bases; unmatched junction nucleotides: 0. The germline gives CDR1 SGHDN, CDR2 FVKESK. The CDR3 here is CASSQLAGGYNEQFF. The CDR3 DNA reads TGTGCCAGCAGCCAACTAGCGGGGGGCTACAATGAGCAGTTCTTC.

The chain has TRBV19 and TRBJ2-7, with a tentative D call TRBD2 (5 bases). Between the trimmed V and J ends, which lost 0 bases and 3 bases, there was a span of 12 bases. Germline V gene lookup returns CDR1 LNHDA and CDR2 SQIVND (reference sequence). This CDR3 comprises 15 residues. The CDR3 loop is CASSIDGGEDYEQYF. In DNA, the CDR3 is TGTGCCAGTAGTATAGATGGAGGTGAAGACTACGAGCAGTACTTC. Together with reference TRBV19 and TRBJ2-7, the CDR3 gives the full variable domain: DGGITQSPKYLFRKEGQNVTLSCEQNLNHDAMYWYRQDPGQGLRLIYYSQIVNDFQKGDIAEGYSVSREKKESFPLTVTSAQKNPTAFYLCASSIDGGEDYEQYFGPGTRLTVT.

The rearrangement uses TRBV2 and TRBJ1-2; 7 nucleotides align to TRBD1. The germline gives CDR1 SNHLY, CDR2 FYNNEI. This CDR3 is 14 amino acids long. With 6 bases clipped from V and 8 bases from J, the junction kept 12 bases outside the gene matches. This CDR3 reads CASRKQGPDGGYTF. Written as DNA, the CDR3 is TGTGCCAGCAGGAAACAGGGGCCGGACGGGGGCTACACCTTC.

This chain joins TRBV5-6 and TRBJ2-2; TRBD1 might be the D (7 bases). The CDR3 loop spans 14 amino acids. The V and J ends lost 2 bases and 6 bases respectively, with 11 bases between them. CDR1 is SGHDT and CDR2 is YYEEEE in the germline V gene. CDR3 DNA: TGTGCCAGCAGCTTCAGGGGGACTTCCGGGGAGCTGTTTTTT. This sequence encodes CASSFRGTSGELFF.

V usage is TRBV7-6 and J usage is TRBJ2-5, with TRBD1 matching 8 bases. Germline CDR1 reads SGHVS; CDR2 reads FNYEAQ. After removal of 3 bases from V and 1 base from J, the junction contained 4 bases not matched to a gene. The CDR3 loop spans 15 amino acids. The chain's CDR3 is CASSLGGQAQETQYF. CDR3 coding DNA: TGTGCCAGCAGCTTGGGGGGACAGGCCCAAGAGACCCAGTACTTC.

This chain links TRBV5-4 with TRBJ2-5; a weak D match, TRBD1 (6 bases). The CDR3 runs 14 residues. Germline V gene data show CDR1 as SGHNT and CDR2 as YYREEE (reference sequence). Trimming cost V 1 base and J 1 base, with 8 bases left between them. The CDR3 loop is CASSLKGGQETQYF. The CDR3 DNA reads as TGTGCCAGCAGCTTGAAAGGGGGCCAAGAGACCCAGTACTTC.

V gene TRBV19 combines with J gene TRBJ1-1, with D maybe TRBD1 (5 bases). Germline V CDR1 and CDR2: LNHDA, SQIVND (reference sequence). V lost 1 base and J lost 6, with 6 bases in between. This CDR3 is 12 amino acids long. The CDR3 sequence is CASSIGGAEAFF. CDR3 nucleotides: TGTGCCAGTAGTATAGGGGGCGCTGAAGCTTTCTTT.

The chain combines TRBV7-9 with TRBJ2-4; TRBD1 is a possible D gene (6 bases). V dropped 2 bases and J dropped 0 bases, with 8 bases sitting between them. Germline values: CDR1 SEHNR, CDR2 FQNEAQ (reference sequence). This CDR3 spans 15 amino acids. CDR3 in DNA: TGTGCCAGCAGCTTATTCAGGGGAGCCAAAAACATTCAGTACTTC. It encodes CASSLFRGAKNIQYF.

The gene calls are TRBV11-2 and TRBJ2-6; weak D call: TRBD1 (6 bases). CDR1 is SGHAT, CDR2 FQNNGV, per germline. The CDR3 is made up of 16 amino acids. V lost 10 bases, J lost 0 bases, and 16 bases lay in between. The CDR3 region is CAIPGVPLSGANVLTF. DNA of the CDR3: TGTGCCATCCCAGGGGTCCCACTCTCTGGGGCCAACGTCCTGACTTTC.

The chain is built from TRBV5-5 and TRBJ1-1; no definite D call. V gave up 5 bases and J gave up 2 bases, with 16 bases separating them. Germline V gene lookup returns CDR1 SGHKS and CDR2 YYEKEE (reference sequence). This CDR3 is 15 amino acids long. The CDR3 region has the DNA TGTGCCAGCAGTTCGTTCGTTTTTTTTAACACTGAAGCTTTCTTT. It specifies CASSSFVFFNTEAFF. The full variable domain, completed using reference TRBV5-5 and TRBJ1-1, is DAGVTQSPTHLIKTRGQQVTLRCSPISGHKSVSWYQQVLGQGPQFIFQYYEKEERGRGNFPDRFSARQFPNYSSELNVNALLLGDSALYLCASSSFVFFNTEAFFGQGTRLTVV.